This passage covers 16 T cell receptor beta chains from one sample sequenced in a study of blood T cell repertoires in COVID-19. Some clones are missing from TCRdb's copy, which holds only in-frame ones; the method was immunoSEQ multiplex PCR. This table holds just under 65,000 clones, more than 75% found once. The sequencing input was peripheral blood. These TCRs come from a man between 60 and 75 years old with COVID-19, enrolled during active disease.

This sequence joins TRBV6-5 and TRBJ2-7, with D possibly TRBD1 on 6 matching bases. Deletions cut 7 bases from V and 5 bases from J, with 15 bases between. The CDR3 covers 13 residues. Germline values: CDR1 MNHEY, CDR2 SVGAGI. CDR3 coding DNA: TGTGCCAGCAAGCACAGGGTTATCAACGAGCAGTACTTC. It translates to CASKHRVINEQYF.

J is TRBJ1-1 and V is TRBV2, with 8 bases lining up with TRBD1. Trimming removed 4 bases from V and 5 bases from J; junction bases left unmatched: 6. The germline V gene encodes CDR1 SNHLY and CDR2 FYNNEI. The CDR3 spans 14 residues. The DNA for the CDR3 is TGTGCCAGCAGTGGAGAAACAGGGGGAACTGAAGCTTTCTTT. This sequence encodes CASSGETGGTEAFF.

The chain combines TRBV19 with TRBJ2-1; TRBD2 matches at 8 bases. The trim removed 7 bases at V and 8 bases at J, leaving 7 bases unmatched. From germline, CDR1 is LNHDA and CDR2 SQIVND (reference sequence). CDR3 size: 13 residues. CDR3 bases: TGTGCCAGTATAAGCGGGAGCGGCTATGAGCAGTTCTTC. Its translation is CASISGSGYEQFF.

This clone was seen a single time. The gene calls are TRBV28 and TRBJ2-5, with 11 bases matching TRBD1. Losses at the gene ends were 8 bases for V and 5 bases for J; bases not matched to a gene: 7. This CDR3 is 14 amino acids long. Looked up from germline, CDR1 is MDHEN and CDR2 is SYDVKM. DNA of the CDR3: TGTGCCAGCTTGGACAGGGGGCTGGCGGAGACCCAGTACTTC. The encoded protein is CASLDRGLAETQYF.

This chain links TRBV18 with TRBJ1-1; D uncertain. This CDR3 is built from 12 residues. V gave up 4 bases and J gave up 10 bases, with 13 bases separating them. CDR1 and CDR2 (germline): KGHSH, LQKENI. This chain's CDR3 is CASSQPGRAAFF. CDR3 DNA: TGTGCCAGCTCACAGCCCGGGCGGGCAGCTTTCTTT.

This chain uses TRBV7-2 with TRBJ2-1; 14 bases are a match to TRBD2. Trimming cost V 1 base and J 9 bases; bases outside gene matches: 2. From germline, CDR1 is SGHTA and CDR2 FQGNSA. This CDR3 spans 15 amino acids. CDR3 sequence: CASSLGGLAGVEQFF. The CDR3 DNA reads TGTGCCAGCAGCTTAGGGGGACTAGCGGGGGTTGAGCAGTTCTTC.

The rearrangement links TRBV2 to TRBJ1-6; the D is unclear. The CDR3 contains 14 residues. The V gene's germline CDR1 is SNHLY and CDR2 FYNNEI. The ends were cut back, 4 bases at V and 9 bases at J, with 13 bases in the middle. This CDR3 is CASSGSRSGSPLHF. The CDR3 nucleotides are TGTGCCAGCAGTGGATCACGCAGCGGTTCACCCCTCCACTTT. Full variable domain (remainder filled in from reference TRBV2 and TRBJ1-6): EPEVTQTPSHQVTQMGQEVILRCVPISNHLYFYWYRQILGQKVEFLVSFYNNEISEKSEIFDDQFSVERPDGSNFTLKIRSTKLEDSAMYFCASSGSRSGSPLHFGNGTRLTVT.

The chain couples TRBV30 to TRBJ1-4; 8 bases are a match to TRBD1. The germline CDR1 and CDR2 sequences are GTSNPN and SVGIG (reference sequence). V lost 5 bases and J lost 8; bases outside the gene matches: 13. The CDR3 runs 15 residues. CDR3 DNA sequence: TGTGCCTGGGGGGACAGGAAACGGGCTACCGAAAAACTGTTTTTT. Residues: CAWGDRKRATEKLFF.

The rearrangement joins TRBV5-1 to TRBJ1-3; a possible D gene is TRBD1 (5 bases). The CDR3 length is 15 residues. V shed 3 bases and J shed 4 bases, with 14 bases lying between them. Germline values: CDR1 SGHRS, CDR2 YFSETQ. The CDR3 is CASSSQGVPGNTIYF. CDR3 DNA sequence: TGCGCCAGCAGCTCCCAAGGGGTTCCCGGAAACACCATATATTTT.

The chain couples TRBV2 to TRBJ1-5; 7 bases align to TRBD1. Germline V gene sequence: CDR1 SNHLY, CDR2 FYNNEI. The CDR3 runs to 16 residues. Trimming at V came to 8 bases and at J to 2 bases, leaving 12 bases not matched to a gene. In nucleotides, the CDR3 is TGTGCCAGCCGTAGTCTTGACAGGGCGGGCAATCAGCCCCAGCATTTT. This gives the protein CASRSLDRAGNQPQHF.

The chain joins TRBV19 to TRBJ2-7, with 11 bases fitting TRBD1. Germline CDR1 reads LNHDA; CDR2 reads SQIVND (reference sequence). The junction had 9 bases not matched to a gene; V was cut back by 5 bases and J by 3 bases. This CDR3 has 16 residues. As DNA, the CDR3 is TGTGCCAGTAGTTTCTCCCGGGACAGGGGGAGCTACGAGCAGTACTTC. Translating it yields CASSFSRDRGSYEQYF.

The chain recombines TRBV2 with TRBJ1-4, with 10 bases aligning to TRBD1. This CDR3 spans 15 amino acids. Trimming at V came to 7 bases and at J to 4 bases, leaving 6 bases not matched to a gene. The germline CDR1 and CDR2 sequences are SNHLY and FYNNEI. CDR3 sequence: CASTLGQGSNEKLFF. Here the CDR3 DNA reads TGTGCCAGCACCCTGGGACAGGGGAGTAATGAAAAACTGTTTTTT.

Only one count was recorded for this clone. The J gene is TRBJ2-7, the V gene TRBV5-1; D is unresolved. The V and J ends lost 4 bases and 6 bases respectively, with 8 bases between them. CDR1 is SGHRS and CDR2 is YFSETQ in the germline V gene. CDR3 length: 11 amino acids. The CDR3 nucleotides read TGCGCCAGCAGCGCCGAGAGCGAGCAGTACTTC. Translated, it gives CASSAESEQYF. Complete variable domain (other parts from reference TRBV5-1 and TRBJ2-7): KAGVTQTPRYLIKTRGQQVTLSCSPISGHRSVSWYQQTPGQGLQFLFEYFSETQRNKGNFPGRFSGRQFSNSRSEMNVSTLELGDSALYLCASSAESEQYFGPGTRLTVT.

This clone appeared a single time. This chain joins TRBV19 and TRBJ1-1; 7 bases agree with TRBD1. V gave up 9 bases and J gave up 3 bases; unmatched junction bases: 7. The CDR3 consists of 13 residues. CDR1 LNHDA and CDR2 SQIVND come from the germline V gene (reference sequence). The CDR3 region is CASLRTGYTEAFF. CDR3 bases: TGTGCCAGCCTTCGGACAGGCTACACTGAAGCTTTCTTT. The variable domain in full, with the rest retrieved from reference TRBV19 and TRBJ1-1, is DGGITQSPKYLFRKEGQNVTLSCEQNLNHDAMYWYRQDPGQGLRLIYYSQIVNDFQKGDIAEGYSVSREKKESFPLTVTSAQKNPTAFYLCASLRTGYTEAFFGQGTRLTVV.

The rearrangement joins TRBV5-4 to TRBJ1-5; D may be TRBD1 (5 bases). This CDR3 comprises 14 residues. Germline V gene lookup returns CDR1 SGHNT and CDR2 YYREEE (reference sequence). Trimming pared 0 bases from V and 10 bases from J, leaving 14 bases between. The CDR3 DNA is TGTGCCAGCAGCTTGGGACAGATCCAATCCCCCCAGCATTTT. This codes for CASSLGQIQSPQHF.

This chain links TRBV5-1 with TRBJ2-2; TRBD1 matches at 11 bases. The CDR3 extends over 14 amino acids. Losses at the gene ends were 4 bases for V and 6 bases for J; bases not matched to a gene: 2. Germline V lookup: CDR1 SGHRS, CDR2 YFSETQ. The CDR3 DNA reads TGCGCCAGCAGCAAGGGACAGGGGGCCGGGGAGCTGTTTTTT. Translation gives CASSKGQGAGELFF. Supplemented by reference TRBV5-1 and TRBJ2-2, the full variable domain reads KAGVTQTPRYLIKTRGQQVTLSCSPISGHRSVSWYQQTPGQGLQFLFEYFSETQRNKGNFPGRFSGRQFSNSRSEMNVSTLELGDSALYLCASSKGQGAGELFFGEGSRLTVL.